The clone carrying this T cell receptor (beta chain) has only a few counts. Molecular barcoding with unique molecular identifiers was used for the TCRbeta library. TCRdb independently ran MiXCR on the PCR reads; one entry per CDR3 protein. The sample yields about 480,000 distinct CDR3 sequences, around 13% seen once. The data derive from a study of T-cell reconstitution after alpha-beta-depleted transplantation in children. Sample: PBMCs from the stem cell graft donor, taken from the stem cell graft. This TCR was recovered from a human donor who donated a stem cell graft to a child with combined immunodeficiency.

CDR3 protein: CASSASRVANIQYF. The CDR3 coding sequence is TGTGCCAGCAGCGCTAGTCGGGTGGCAAACATTCAGTACTTC. The chain has TRBV11-1 and TRBJ2-4, with D uncertain. Trimming took off 5 bases at V and 6 bases at J, with 14 bases between the two ends. Germline assignment: CDR1 SGHAT and CDR2 FQDESV (reference sequence). The CDR3 has 14 amino acids.